These 13 T cell receptor beta chains were sequenced from one sample in a study of CD8 T cells in Susac syndrome. Reverse transcription of 0.5 to 1 ug RNA was carried out with random hexamers. TCRdb reanalysed the immunoSEQ multiplex PCR reads using MiXCR and keeps one entry per CDR3 protein. This table has approximately 75,000 distinct CDR3 sequences, around 95% appearing once. Sequencing was done on a sample of CD8+ T cells from PBMCs. The source is a human donor in good health.

This chain uses TRBV24-1 with TRBJ2-3; the D gene is possibly TRBD2 (5 bases). CDR1 KGHDR and CDR2 SFDVKD come from the germline V gene. V was pared by 0 bases and J by 1 base, with 7 bases between. CDR3 size: 15 residues. The CDR3 coding sequence is TGTGCCACCAGTGATTTGCTAGCAGGCACAGATACGCAGTATTTT. Residues: CATSDLLAGTDTQYF.

This chain links TRBV4-1 with TRBJ1-1; 7 positions match TRBD1. This CDR3 has 15 amino acids. Germline V gene sequence: CDR1 MGHRA, CDR2 YSYEKL. J gave up 0 bases and V 2 bases, and 3 bases lay outside the gene matches. Written as DNA, the CDR3 is TGCGCCAGCAGCCAACAGGGACAGCTGAACACTGAAGCTTTCTTT. Its translation: CASSQQGQLNTEAFF.

Comment on this clonotype: Here the CDR3 omits its conserved ending phenylalanine or tryptophan, so a read error is the likely source. The chain joins TRBV29-1 to TRBJ2-2; TRBD2 matches 8 bases. CDR3 length: 16 residues. From germline, CDR1 is SQVTM and CDR2 ANQGSEA. V shed 1 base, J shed 4 bases, and the junction held 8 bases outside the gene matches. This chain's CDR3 is CSVEGGRGGRTGELFL. The CDR3 region has the DNA TGCAGCGTTGAAGGGGGCCGGGGGGGCCGCACCGGGGAGCTGTTTCTT.

This chain links TRBV7-9 with TRBJ1-1; D is undetermined. The CDR3 runs 16 residues. Trimming shortened V by 5 bases and J by 1 base, and 17 bases separated the two germline ends. Germline values: CDR1 SEHNR, CDR2 FQNEAQ (reference sequence). The CDR3 nucleotides are TGTGCCAGCAGCCCTCGGTTTCGAGGCTCGAACACTGAAGCTTTCTTT. Protein sequence: CASSPRFRGSNTEAFF.

The chain combines TRBV6-2 or TRBV6-3 with TRBJ2-7, with a possible D match to TRBD1 (5 bases). V was cut by 6 bases and J by 4 bases, with 13 bases left in between. CDR3 length equals 13 residues. Germline V gene data show CDR1 as MNHEY and CDR2 as SVGEGT. The CDR3 coding sequence is TGTGCCAGCAGGCTTCCAGGGTCATACGAGCAGTACGTC. This gives the protein CASRLPGSYEQYV.

The chain couples TRBV12-3 or TRBV12-4 to TRBJ2-1, with 7 positions matching TRBD2. This CDR3 is 16 amino acids long. Unmatched junction bases numbered 17, after V lost 7 bases and J lost 8 bases. The CDR3 sequence is CASIVMGGGGEDEQFF. In DNA form, the CDR3 reads TGTGCCAGCATCGTCATGGGCGGGGGAGGCGAAGATGAGCAGTTCTTC.

The J gene is TRBJ2-5, the V gene TRBV2; a weak D match, TRBD2 (6 bases). The ends were cut back, 3 bases at V and 6 bases at J, with 20 bases in the middle. Per the germline V gene, CDR1 is SNHLY and CDR2 is FYNNEI. This CDR3 is 16 amino acids long. CDR3 residues: CASSETRLGGVKTQYF. DNA for the CDR3: TGTGCCAGCAGTGAGACTAGGTTGGGCGGGGTCAAGACCCAGTACTTC.

The rearrangement joins TRBV29-1 to TRBJ2-1, with TRBD1 matching 7 bases. Germline V gene sequence: CDR1 SQVTM, CDR2 ANQGSEA. J lost 6 bases, V lost 0 bases, and 8 bases had no gene match. This CDR3 region has 15 residues. The DNA for the CDR3 is TGCAGCGTTGAAGATTTCCCCGACAGGGTCAATGAGCAGTTCTTC. Its translation is CSVEDFPDRVNEQFF.

The J gene is TRBJ2-2, the V gene TRBV29-1; 9 positions match TRBD1. Germline-derived CDR1 and CDR2 are SQVTM and ANQGSEA. There are 17 residues in the CDR3. Trimming removed 2 bases from V and 5 bases from J; junction bases left unmatched: 12. CDR3 protein: CSVESALTGGETGELFF. CDR3 sequence (DNA): TGCAGCGTTGAATCGGCCTTGACAGGGGGTGAGACCGGGGAGCTGTTTTTT.

The chain joins TRBV28 to TRBJ2-7; 9 bases agree with TRBD1. The CDR3 is 13 residues long. CDR1 and CDR2 (germline): MDHEN, SYDVKM. V was pared by 6 bases and J by 5 bases, with 5 bases of the junction left unmatched. CDR3 coding DNA: TGTGCCAGCAGACACACAGGGGGCAACGAGCAGTACTTC. Translated, it gives CASRHTGGNEQYF.

V is TRBV14 and J is TRBJ2-5, with D unclear. This CDR3 is built from 15 residues. V dropped 0 bases and J dropped 9 bases, with 17 bases sitting between them. CDR1 is SGHDN and CDR2 is FVKESK in the germline V gene. The CDR3: CASSQDVAPSWAQYF. As DNA, the CDR3 is TGTGCCAGCAGCCAAGATGTGGCCCCGTCATGGGCCCAGTACTTC.

The CDR3 nucleotides read TGTGCCAGCAGACATATGGGGAAGGGTTACAATGAGCAGTTCTTC. Its translation: CASRHMGKGYNEQFF. The chain employs TRBV7-9 and TRBJ2-1; no reliable D call. Trimming pared 6 bases from V and 4 bases from J, leaving 16 bases between. Germline V lookup: CDR1 SEHNR, CDR2 FQNEAQ (reference sequence). The CDR3 is 15 residues long. Using reference TRBV7-9 and TRBJ2-1 for the parts outside the CDR3, the full variable domain is DTGVSQNPRHKITKRGQNVTFRCDPISEHNRLYWYRQTLGQGPEFLTYFQNEAQLEKSRLLSDRFSAERPKGSFSTLEIQRTEQGDSAMYLCASRHMGKGYNEQFFGPGTRLTVL.

The J gene is TRBJ2-5, the V gene TRBV15, with TRBD2 matching 7 bases. The V and J ends lost 5 bases and 5 bases, in that order; junction bases with no gene match: 5. Germline values: CDR1 LNHNV, CDR2 YYDKDF (reference sequence). This CDR3 region has 13 residues. CDR3 coding DNA: TGTGCCACCAGCGGTCTAGCGGATGAGACCCAGTACTTC. It specifies CATSGLADETQYF.